A selection of T cell receptor beta chains follows, all from one sample in a study of blood T cell repertoires in COVID-19. Produced via immunoSEQ multiplex PCR; TCRdb's table is partial and in-frame only. The data show around 300,000 clones, roughly 85% seen once. The sample taken for sequencing was peripheral blood. These TCRs come from a woman aged 25-40 years with active or convalescent COVID-19. The conserved cysteine and the conserved F or W are not part of the CDR3 here.

v_call	j_call	cdr3_aa
TRBV24-1	TRBJ2-2	ATSDASRGIGTGELF
TRBV7-9	TRBJ2-3	ASSPGLATDTQY
TRBV15	TRBJ1-2	ATSSVTAGGSYGYT
TRBV4-3	TRBJ2-6	ASSQDSGFGANVLT
TRBV5-1	TRBJ2-2	ASSSLTSGGANTGELF
TRBV19	TRBJ2-2	ASSIQGNGELF
TRBV12-3/TRBV12-4	TRBJ1-5	ASSLPGGQPQH
TRBV30	TRBJ1-2	AWSVRRQGGHT
TRBV11-2	TRBJ2-2	ASSLRTANTGELF
TRBV30	TRBJ1-3	ACGGGAGNTIY
TRBV7-2	TRBJ2-7	ASSDSGPYEQY